This T cell receptor beta chain was obtained from a study of T cells after yellow fever vaccination. The TCR cDNA carried a universal primer site and UMIs from 5'RACE template switching. TCRdb passed the 5' RACE reads through MiXCR, listing each CDR3 protein once. Of about 320,000 distinct CDR3 sequences in the sample, 3.5% to 4.5% are singletons; the top ten hold approximately 19%. This clonotype was seen many times. What it recognizes is unknown. Germline CDR1 reads LGHNA; CDR2 reads YSLEER. J lost 2 bases, V lost 0 bases, and 1 base had no gene match. This CDR3 is built from 16 residues. Study-level results: The booster saw the reappearance of most primary-vaccination clones (approximately 97% CD4, around 90% CD8).

Here the sequenced sample was PBMCs, taken 15 days after the yellow fever booster vaccination. The TCR comes from a young man who received the YFV17D yellow fever vaccine. This chain links TRBV4-3 with TRBJ2-6; 7 nucleotides match TRBD2. In nucleotides, the CDR3 is TGCGCCAGCAGCCAAGATGGGGGGGCTGGGGCCAACGTCCTGACTTTC. The encoded protein is CASSQDGGAGANVLTF.